Each of the 18 T cell receptor beta chains below was sequenced from the same sample in a study of HIV-infected patients and healthy controls. Reverse transcription used roughly 450 ng RNA and constant-region primers for alpha and beta. Separate chain-specific third strand synthesis with multiplexing indices produced the alpha and beta libraries. MiXCR, applied by TCRdb to the 5' RACE reads, yields one record per CDR3 protein. The table has 15,000 or so distinct CDR3 sequences, 9.4% seen once. No cell fractionation was done, so the repertoire covers all unsorted peripheral blood T cells. Material: blood. These receptors all stem from an adult in good health.

This clonotype appeared many times. This chain links TRBV6-2 or TRBV6-3 with TRBJ2-2; D call uncertain. Trimming took off 6 bases at V and 4 bases at J, with 18 bases between the two ends. CDR3 length: 16 amino acids. In germline, CDR1 is MNHEY, CDR2 SVGEGT. This CDR3 is CASSSAPRLLTGELFF. CDR3 DNA: TGTGCCAGCAGCTCTGCTCCTCGGCTGCTCACCGGGGAGCTGTTTTTT.

By sample fraction, this clonotype is medium-sized. The J gene is TRBJ2-3, the V gene TRBV7-2; TRBD1 matches at 7 bases. Germline CDR1 SGHTA, CDR2 FQGNSA. This CDR3 is built from 13 residues. V shed 11 bases, J shed 3 bases, and the junction held 8 bases outside the gene matches. CDR3 protein: CAASTGNTDTQYF. The CDR3 nucleotides read TGTGCCGCCTCGACAGGGAATACAGATACGCAGTATTTT.

This clonotype is labeled as medium-sized (0.01 to 0.1%). The genes are TRBV2 and TRBJ2-6; D unclear. CDR1 is SNHLY and CDR2 is FYNNEI in the germline V gene. The CDR3 contains 15 residues. Trimming pared 3 bases from V and 0 bases from J, leaving 6 bases between. The DNA of the CDR3 is TGTGCCAGCAGTGATCGCCGCTCTGGGGCCAACGTCCTGACTTTC. Translation: CASSDRRSGANVLTF.

By share, this clonotype ranks as medium-sized (0.01 to 0.1%). The genes are TRBV20-1 and TRBJ2-1, with D possibly being TRBD2 (6 bases). CDR1 DFQATT and CDR2 SNEGSKA come from the germline V gene (reference sequence). The CDR3 runs to 12 residues. Trimming took off 0 bases at V and 8 bases at J, with 8 bases between the two ends. The CDR3 spells CSAREEGYEQFF. CDR3 nucleotide sequence: TGCAGTGCTAGAGAGGAGGGCTATGAGCAGTTCTTC.

This clonotype was seen ten or more times. The chain carries TRBV4-3 and TRBJ1-1; no clear D. The CDR3 totals 15 residues. The germline CDR1 and CDR2 sequences are LGHNA and YSLEER. With 4 bases removed from V and 1 base from J, the gap between germline ends came to 13 bases. Here the CDR3 reads CASSPRLSENTEAFF. Written as DNA, the CDR3 is TGCGCCAGCAGCCCCCGCCTGAGCGAGAACACTGAAGCTTTCTTT.

This clonotype was detected many times. The chain is built from TRBV6-6 and TRBJ1-5, with TRBD1 as a possible D gene (6 bases). Germline V gives CDR1 MNHNY, CDR2 SVGAGI (reference sequence). The CDR3 spans 16 residues. V was cut by 2 bases and J by 2 bases, with 13 bases left in between. In DNA form, the CDR3 reads TGTGCCAGCAGTTACACAGGGACTATCCGCAATCAGCCCCAGCATTTT. It encodes CASSYTGTIRNQPQHF.

Of note for this clonotype: A much larger clone is a single base away; this may be a read error. The CDR3 here is CANRAAGQGYTEAFF. In DNA form, the CDR3 reads TGTGCCAACAGGGCCGCGGGACAGGGTTACACTGAAGCTTTCTTT. The rearrangement joins TRBV5-4 to TRBJ1-1; TRBD1 aligns across 9 bases. Trimming at V came to 9 bases and at J to 3 bases, leaving 12 bases not matched to a gene. Germline V gives CDR1 SGHNT, CDR2 YYREEE (reference sequence). The CDR3 contains 15 residues.

This clonotype is labeled medium-sized. The V call is TRBV6-2 or TRBV6-3, the J call TRBJ1-2; D is perhaps TRBD1 (5 bases). The germline V gene encodes CDR1 MNHEY and CDR2 SVGEGT. V lost 5 bases to trimming and J lost 0 bases, with 10 bases between them. This CDR3 has 14 amino acids. The CDR3 region has the DNA TGTGCCAGCAGTAGACAGCTAACTAACTATGGCTACACCTTC. Translation gives CASSRQLTNYGYTF.

This chain connects TRBV28 to TRBJ1-1, with unresolved D. Germline loops: CDR1 MDHEN, CDR2 SYDVKM. The CDR3 sequence is 14 residues long. The V end lost 2 bases, the J end lost 2 bases, and 9 bases lay between the germline ends. This CDR3 reads CASSLAVSNTEAFF. CDR3 in DNA: TGTGCCAGCAGTTTAGCAGTTTCCAACACTGAAGCTTTCTTT.

This clonotype was found many times. The rearrangement links TRBV5-1 to TRBJ1-2; D unclear. The CDR3 length is 14 residues. The V end was cut by 2 bases, the J end by 2 bases, with 10 bases between. CDR1 SGHRS and CDR2 YFSETQ come from the germline V gene. The DNA of the CDR3 is TGCGCCAGCAGCTTTAACATGGACAACTATGGCTACACCTTC. Protein sequence: CASSFNMDNYGYTF.

This clonotype was counted at least ten times. This chain links TRBV18 with TRBJ2-6; D not resolved. Germline CDR1 reads KGHSH; CDR2 reads LQKENI. The V end lost 2 bases, the J end lost 4 bases, and 9 bases lay between the germline ends. The CDR3 has 15 amino acids. CDR3 coding DNA: TGTGCCAGCTCACCAACCATGGCCGGGGCCAACGTCCTGACTTTC. This gives the protein CASSPTMAGANVLTF.

This clonotype was detected ten times or more. V is TRBV6-5 and J is TRBJ2-1, with 7 bases that match TRBD2. J gave up 3 bases and V 6 bases, and 14 bases lay outside the gene matches. The CDR3 covers 17 residues. Per the germline V gene, CDR1 is MNHEY and CDR2 is SVGAGI. CDR3 nucleotide sequence: TGTGCCAGCAGCCACAGCCTGACTAGCAGAAGCTACAATGAGCAGTTCTTC. Translating it yields CASSHSLTSRSYNEQFF.

The chain is built from TRBV29-1 and TRBJ1-2; 12 nucleotides line up with TRBD1. Germline-derived CDR1 and CDR2 are SQVTM and ANQGSEA. The V segment lost 6 bases and the J segment 6 bases; nucleotides outside the gene matches: 17. The CDR3 length is 17 residues. The CDR3 nucleotides read TGCAGCGTCCATCGCCGGGACAGGGGGCTGTATCCCCATGGCTACACCTTC. Translating gives CSVHRRDRGLYPHGYTF.

The chain is built from TRBV12-3 or TRBV12-4 and TRBJ2-7, with a weak D call TRBD1 (5 bases). V shed 1 base and J shed 6 bases, with 10 bases lying between them. This CDR3 comprises 13 residues. The CDR3 region has the DNA TGTGCCAGCAGTTTAGGACAGTTTAGCGAGCAGTACGTC. Translating it yields CASSLGQFSEQYV.

This clonotype was detected ten times or more. This sequence joins TRBV20-1 and TRBJ2-7; D may be TRBD1 or TRBD2 (5 bases each). The CDR3 is 13 residues long. Per germline, CDR1 DFQATT and CDR2 SNEGSKA (reference sequence). CDR3 loop: CSPLEGILYEQYF. The CDR3 DNA follows: TGCAGCCCCCTCGAGGGGATATTGTACGAGCAGTACTTC.

This clonotype was seen repeatedly, ten times or more. The chain has TRBV25-1 and TRBJ2-5; D tentatively reads TRBD1 or TRBD2 (6 bases each). This CDR3 is built from 14 residues. Trimming left V 5 bases short and J 4 bases short, with 14 bases between. Germline V lookup: CDR1 MGHDK, CDR2 SYGVNS. The CDR3 sequence: CASSSRGLAETQYF. The CDR3 DNA reads as TGTGCCAGCAGTTCCAGGGGACTTGCAGAGACCCAGTACTTC.

This clonotype was found a few times. This sequence joins TRBV6-2 or TRBV6-3 and TRBJ1-1, with unresolved D. This CDR3 has 13 residues. Germline assignment: CDR1 MNHEY and CDR2 SVGEGT. Deletions cut 10 bases from V and 1 base from J, with 13 bases between. Here the CDR3 DNA reads TGTGCCACCTTGTGGGCAGAGAACACTGAAGCTTTCTTT. It specifies CATLWAENTEAFF.

The chain is built from TRBV18 and TRBJ2-4; D is unclear. From germline, CDR1 is KGHSH and CDR2 LQKENI. V was cut by 9 bases and J by 7 bases, with 25 bases left in between. The CDR3 runs 16 residues. Here the CDR3 DNA reads TGTGCCAGAGAAACACCGGTGGAAAAACCGGAGAACATTCAGTACTTC. Protein product: CARETPVEKPENIQYF.